A single sample is the source of the 29 T cell receptor beta chains below, sequenced in a study of blood T cell repertoires in COVID-19. Data came from immunoSEQ multiplex PCR; TCRdb stores just in-frame clones and leaves some out. The sample yields around 95,000 clones, about 83% seen once. The source material was peripheral blood. The receptors were sampled from a human donor in a cohort sampled during active COVID-19.

This clone was counted a single time. This rearrangement joins TRBV25-1 to TRBJ2-1; 11 bases are a match to TRBD2. The CDR3 covers 18 residues. CDR1 is MGHDK and CDR2 is SYGVNS in the germline V gene. V was pared by 11 bases and J by 4 bases, with 19 bases of the junction left unmatched. The DNA for the CDR3 is TGTGCCCGCCGTGGGACCGGGGTAGCGGGGGGGGGTTACAATGAGCAGTTCTTC. It specifies CARRGTGVAGGGYNEQFF. Full variable domain (remainder filled in from reference TRBV25-1 and TRBJ2-1): EADIYQTPRYLVIGTGKKITLECSQTMGHDKMYWYQQDPGMELHLIHYSYGVNSTEKGDLSSESTVSRIRTEHFPLTLESARPSHTSQYLCARRGTGVAGGGYNEQFFGPGTRLTVL.

DNA for the CDR3: TGCGCCAGCAGTACAGGGTTGTCAGGCACCGGGGAGCTGTTTTTT. This encodes CASSTGLSGTGELFF. V gene TRBV10-1 combines with J gene TRBJ2-2, with TRBD1 as a possible D gene (6 bases). Trimming took off 5 bases at V and 4 bases at J, with 14 bases between the two ends. This CDR3 region has 15 residues. Germline loops: CDR1 WNHNN, CDR2 SYGVQD (reference sequence).

This clone was seen a few times. The chain combines TRBV7-9 with TRBJ1-5; D possibly corresponds to TRBD1 (5 bases). The V and J ends lost 5 bases and 4 bases respectively, with 18 bases between them. The CDR3 totals 16 residues. CDR1 is SEHNR, CDR2 FQNEAQ, per germline (reference sequence). CDR3 sequence reads: CASSPGGSIRNQPQHF. CDR3 DNA sequence: TGTGCCAGCAGCCCCGGGGGGTCGATTCGGAATCAGCCCCAGCATTTT.

This clone was observed a single time. The V gene is TRBV19, the J gene TRBJ1-5, with D possibly matching TRBD1 (5 bases). CDR3 size: 16 residues. V was cut by 6 bases and J by 7 bases, with 22 bases left in between. Germline CDR1 is LNHDA and CDR2 is SQIVND (reference sequence). Here the CDR3 DNA reads TGTGCCAGTAGCTCAATACAGAGCGCAGGGCGCCAGCCCCAGCATTTT. Translated, it gives CASSSIQSAGRQPQHF. Based on the CDR3 plus reference TRBV19 and TRBJ1-5, the full variable domain is DGGITQSPKYLFRKEGQNVTLSCEQNLNHDAMYWYRQDPGQGLRLIYYSQIVNDFQKGDIAEGYSVSREKKESFPLTVTSAQKNPTAFYLCASSSIQSAGRQPQHFGDGTRLSIL.

V gene TRBV19 combines with J gene TRBJ2-5; the D gene is possibly TRBD1 (5 bases). Germline values: CDR1 LNHDA, CDR2 SQIVND (reference sequence). This CDR3 is built from 13 residues. V lost 4 bases and J 4 bases, leaving 10 bases between the germline ends. CDR3: CASSSLQGETQYF. The CDR3 DNA follows: TGTGCCAGTAGTAGCCTCCAGGGAGAGACCCAGTACTTC.

The V call is TRBV19, the J call TRBJ2-1, with D tentatively TRBD2 (7 bases). The CDR3 has 15 residues. Looked up from germline, CDR1 is LNHDA and CDR2 is SQIVND (reference sequence). Trimming cost V 1 base and J 4 bases, with 11 bases left between them. The CDR3: CASSIGGGVYNEQFF. DNA for the CDR3: TGTGCCAGTAGTATAGGAGGGGGGGTATACAATGAGCAGTTCTTC.

The J gene is TRBJ2-1, the V gene TRBV18; weak D call: TRBD1 (5 bases). V shed 3 bases and J shed 4 bases, with 10 bases lying between them. The CDR3 has 14 residues. From germline, CDR1 is KGHSH and CDR2 LQKENI. The CDR3 nucleotides are TGTGCCAGCTCACCGACAGTTTTTTACAATGAGCAGTTCTTC. Translating it yields CASSPTVFYNEQFF.

CDR3 nucleotides: TGTGCCAGCAGTTTAAGAGGTGACAGGGTGGGCGGCTATGGCTACACCTTC. It codes for CASSLRGDRVGGYGYTF. This sequence joins TRBV27 and TRBJ1-2; 7 bases are a match to TRBD1. Germline CDR1 MNHEY, CDR2 SMNVEV (reference sequence). With 2 bases clipped from V and 4 bases from J, the junction kept 13 bases outside the gene matches. The CDR3 covers 17 residues.

The chain joins TRBV6-5 to TRBJ1-1; D may be TRBD1 (5 bases). The CDR3 extends over 12 amino acids. Trimming left V 6 bases short and J 10 bases short, with 15 bases between. Germline values: CDR1 MNHEY, CDR2 SVGAGI. CDR3 region: CASSKERGRAFF. The CDR3, as DNA: TGTGCCAGCAGCAAGGAAAGGGGTAGAGCTTTCTTT.

J is TRBJ1-1 and V is TRBV10-3; 7 positions match TRBD1. Germline V lookup: CDR1 ENHRY, CDR2 SYGVKD. The CDR3 runs 13 residues. V shed 8 bases and J 1 base; nucleotides not matched to a gene: 4. The CDR3 loop reads CAIGGGRNTEAFF. The CDR3 DNA sequence: TGTGCCATCGGAGGGGGCCGGAACACTGAAGCTTTCTTT.

The V gene is TRBV5-4, the J gene TRBJ2-1; the match to TRBD1 covers 8 bases. The ends lost 0 bases at V and 7 bases at J; junction bases unmatched: 9. CDR1 is SGHNT and CDR2 is YYREEE in the germline V gene (reference sequence). The CDR3 totals 16 residues. The CDR3 protein is CASSLARTGSVNEQFF. Written as DNA, the CDR3 is TGTGCCAGCAGCTTGGCCCGGACAGGGAGTGTGAATGAGCAGTTCTTC.

The V and J genes are TRBV30 and TRBJ1-4; 11 nucleotides agree with TRBD1. CDR3 size: 16 residues. Per the germline V gene, CDR1 is GTSNPN and CDR2 is SVGIG (reference sequence). J was trimmed by 8 bases and V by 3 bases; bases with no gene match: 11. DNA for the CDR3: TGTGCCTGGAGCGGACAGGGGGCGAATTTAGGAGAAAAACTGTTTTTT. This translates into CAWSGQGANLGEKLFF. The whole variable domain, filled in from reference TRBV30 and TRBJ1-4, reads SQTIHQWPATLVQPVGSPLSLECTVEGTSNPNLYWYRQAAGRGLQLLFYSVGIGQISSEVPQNLSASRPQDRQFILSSKKLLLSDSGFYLCAWSGQGANLGEKLFFGSGTQLSVL.

This rearrangement joins TRBV19 to TRBJ1-5; perhaps TRBD1 as D (6 bases). Trimming left V 9 bases short and J 6 bases short, with 18 bases between. The CDR3 has 14 amino acids. Per the germline V gene, CDR1 is LNHDA and CDR2 is SQIVND (reference sequence). CDR3 in DNA: TGTGCCAGCAGGAGTCAGGGGCTTGGTCAGCCCCAGCATTTT. This sequence encodes CASRSQGLGQPQHF.

The genes are TRBV7-6 and TRBJ2-5, with 9 positions matching TRBD2. The CDR3 covers 16 residues. V shed 5 bases, J shed 1 base, and the junction held 8 bases outside the gene matches. Germline V gene sequence: CDR1 SGHVS, CDR2 FNYEAQ. CDR3 region: CASSPRAGGLQETQYF. DNA of the CDR3: TGTGCCAGCAGCCCCAGAGCGGGGGGACTCCAAGAGACCCAGTACTTC.

This clone has more than one count but fewer than ten. The V gene is TRBV5-1, the J gene TRBJ2-7; 7 bases are a match to TRBD2. The J segment lost 2 bases and the V segment lost 0 bases, leaving 5 bases of the junction unmatched. The CDR3 runs to 15 residues. Germline V gene data show CDR1 as SGHRS and CDR2 as YFSETQ. The CDR3 is CASSLAHSGAYEQYF. CDR3 DNA sequence: TGCGCCAGCAGCTTGGCTCACAGCGGGGCCTACGAGCAGTACTTC.

Remarks on this clone: Germline and junction disagree at one end, which may indicate a read error. V is TRBV7-7 and J is TRBJ2-3, with 11 bases that match TRBD2. The CDR3 totals 18 residues. CDR1 is SSHAT, CDR2 FNYEAQ, per germline (reference sequence). The CDR3 protein is CASSPTGGTSGRTDTQYF. CDR3 nucleotide sequence: TGTGCTAGCAGCCCTACGGGGGGGACTAGCGGCCGCACAGATACGCAGTATTTT.

This clone was found once. The chain is built from TRBV10-1 and TRBJ1-3; D possibly corresponds to TRBD1 (6 bases). This CDR3 has 13 residues. V shed 7 bases and J shed 9 bases, with 16 bases lying between them. Germline V gives CDR1 WNHNN, CDR2 SYGVQD (reference sequence). The CDR3 spells CASNRVLVGTIYF. The DNA for the CDR3 is TGCGCCAGCAACAGGGTCCTGGTGGGCACCATATATTTT.

J is TRBJ2-1 and V is TRBV5-6; D possibly corresponds to TRBD2 (5 bases). Trimming took off 3 bases at V and 13 bases at J, with 20 bases between the two ends. CDR1 and CDR2 from the germline V gene are SGHDT and YYEEEE. The CDR3 is 14 amino acids. CDR3 DNA: TGTGCCAGCAGCTCGTACGCCCGGGCAGCGGCTCAGTTCTTC. Its translation: CASSSYARAAAQFF.

The chain has TRBV10-1 and TRBJ2-3, with 7 bases identical to TRBD2. The CDR3 extends over 14 amino acids. Per the germline V gene, CDR1 is WNHNN and CDR2 is SYGVQD (reference sequence). After removal of 4 bases from V and 5 bases from J, the junction contained 6 bases not matched to a gene. CDR3 region: CASSGSGGRDTQYF. In DNA form, the CDR3 reads TGCGCCAGCAGTGGGTCAGGCGGGAGAGATACGCAGTATTTT.

The chain links TRBV7-9 to TRBJ2-3; weak D call: TRBD2 (7 bases). Germline V gene lookup returns CDR1 SEHNR and CDR2 FQNEAQ (reference sequence). Trimming left V 5 bases short and J 2 bases short, with 20 bases between. The length of the CDR3 is 17 residues. CDR3 DNA: TGTGCCAGCAGCCCTGAGAGAGGGGGGGGATACACAGATACGCAGTATTTT. Protein: CASSPERGGGYTDTQYF.

V gene TRBV18 combines with J gene TRBJ1-5; weak D call: TRBD1 (6 bases). Germline loops: CDR1 KGHSH, CDR2 LQKENI. V lost 3 bases to trimming and J lost 2 bases, with 11 bases between them. This CDR3 is built from 15 residues. The CDR3 region is CASSPSAGGNQPQHF. For the CDR3, the DNA is TGTGCCAGCTCACCCTCGGCAGGGGGCAATCAGCCCCAGCATTTT.

For the CDR3, the DNA is TGTGCCACCAGCGCAAACCGGGACAGGGTTCTAAACTATGGCTACACCTTC. The encoded protein is CATSANRDRVLNYGYTF. The genes are TRBV15 and TRBJ1-2, with TRBD1 identical over 9 bases. Looked up from germline, CDR1 is LNHNV and CDR2 is YYDKDF (reference sequence). V trimming: 5 bases; J trimming: 2 bases; junction bases outside the gene matches: 12. The CDR3 covers 17 residues.

J is TRBJ1-1 and V is TRBV29-1, with D possibly TRBD1 on 5 matching bases. The CDR3 contains 12 residues. The V end was cut by 4 bases, the J end by 5 bases, with 11 bases between. The germline gives CDR1 SQVTM, CDR2 ANQGSEA. The CDR3 loop is CSVVQGRTEAFF. Written as DNA, the CDR3 is TGCAGCGTTGTTCAGGGTAGGACTGAAGCTTTCTTT.

This chain links TRBV12-5 with TRBJ1-1; TRBD1 matches at 9 bases. Germline values: CDR1 LGHNT, CDR2 FRNRAP. J gave up 6 bases and V 5 bases, and 7 bases lay outside the gene matches. The CDR3 is 14 residues long. CDR3 loop: CASGDITGGSEAFF. CDR3 DNA sequence: TGTGCTAGTGGTGACATTACAGGGGGCTCTGAAGCTTTCTTT.

The chain recombines TRBV7-2 with TRBJ2-1; 9 positions agree with TRBD1. The CDR3 covers 17 residues. V trimming: 6 bases; J trimming: 5 bases; junction bases outside the gene matches: 14. Germline CDR1 SGHTA, CDR2 FQGNSA. CDR3 residues: CASSLPIPGQGNNEQFF. In DNA, the CDR3 is TGTGCCAGCAGTCTTCCGATTCCGGGACAGGGTAACAATGAGCAGTTCTTC. Together with reference TRBV7-2 and TRBJ2-1, the CDR3 gives the full variable domain: GAGVSQSPSNKVTEKGKDVELRCDPISGHTALYWYRQSLGQGLEFLIYFQGNSAPDKSGLPSDRFSAERTGGSVSTLTIQRTQQEDSAVYLCASSLPIPGQGNNEQFFGPGTRLTVL.

V gene TRBV4-3 combines with J gene TRBJ2-2; perhaps TRBD1 as D (6 bases). CDR3 length: 16 residues. Germline loops: CDR1 LGHNA, CDR2 YSLEER. The V gene lost 5 bases and the J gene lost 7 bases, with 20 bases spanning the gap. The CDR3 loop is CASSALSRGAVGELFF. In DNA, the CDR3 is TGCGCCAGCAGCGCACTATCCAGGGGCGCGGTCGGGGAGCTGTTTTTT.

The genes are TRBV6-6 and TRBJ2-1; possibly TRBD1 for D (6 bases). V lost 3 bases to trimming and J lost 4 bases, with 16 bases between them. This CDR3 has 16 residues. Germline V gene sequence: CDR1 MNHNY, CDR2 SVGAGI (reference sequence). The CDR3 bases are TGTGCCAGCAGTTATGACGGGCAGGGGAGATACAATGAGCAGTTCTTC. Translation: CASSYDGQGRYNEQFF.

The chain employs TRBV19 and TRBJ1-6, with D uncertain. The ends were cut back, 5 bases at V and 6 bases at J, with 11 bases in the middle. Germline CDR1 reads LNHDA; CDR2 reads SQIVND (reference sequence). The CDR3 runs 14 residues. CDR3 DNA: TGTGCCAGTAGTTCCGGAGGTTTTAATTCACCCCTCCACTTT. Translated: CASSSGGFNSPLHF.

The chain employs TRBV7-9 and TRBJ2-5; 8 positions match TRBD1. The CDR3 consists of 12 residues. CDR1 is SEHNR, CDR2 FQNEAQ, per germline (reference sequence). Trimming at V came to 2 bases and at J to 7 bases, leaving 0 bases not matched to a gene. The CDR3: CASSLQGATQYF. The CDR3 DNA sequence: TGTGCCAGCAGCTTACAGGGGGCGACCCAGTACTTC.